Given below is one T cell receptor beta chain in context. With 60 Vbeta and 13 Jbeta primers, the PCR was carried out. Data came from immunoSEQ multiplex PCR; TCRdb stores just in-frame clones and leaves some out. The profile shows approximately 160,000 clones, more than 60% of them singletons. The data belong to a study of cytomegalovirus exposure and HLA in healthy donors. The overall study: Researchers found that 81% of 398 genotyped donors fell within the Caucasian-associated ancestry cluster.

Trimming removed 3 bases from V and 6 bases from J; junction bases left unmatched: 17. Germline values: CDR1 MNHEY, CDR2 SMNVEV (reference sequence). CDR3 length: 18 amino acids. Healthy individuals who donated bone marrow served as the donors. The V call is TRBV27, the J call TRBJ1-1; 9 bases are a match to TRBD1. Sequencing was carried out using PBMCs. This clonotype originated in a woman aged 25 to 39 in good health and CMV-seropositive. The CDR3, as DNA: TGTGCCAGCAGTTTCTTTTTCCCGGGACAGGGCCGCGGGGCTGAAGCTTTCTTT. Amino acid sequence: CASSFFFPGQGRGAEAFF.